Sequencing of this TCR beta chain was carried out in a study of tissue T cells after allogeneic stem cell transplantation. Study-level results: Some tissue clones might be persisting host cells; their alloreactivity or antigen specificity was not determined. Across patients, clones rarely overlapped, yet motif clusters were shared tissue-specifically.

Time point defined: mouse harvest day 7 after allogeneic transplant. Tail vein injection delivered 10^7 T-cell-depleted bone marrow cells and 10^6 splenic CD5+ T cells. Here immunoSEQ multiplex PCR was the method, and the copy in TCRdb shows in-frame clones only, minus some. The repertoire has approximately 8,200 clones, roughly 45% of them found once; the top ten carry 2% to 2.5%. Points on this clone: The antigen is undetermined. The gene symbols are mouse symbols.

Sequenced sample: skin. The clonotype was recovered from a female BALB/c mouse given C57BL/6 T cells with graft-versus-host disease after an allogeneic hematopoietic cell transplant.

The CDR3 is CASSEQGAGYEQYF. The CDR3 bases that were read are TGTGCCAGCAGTGAACAGGGGGCTGGATATGAACAGTAC. This chain connects TRBV13-3 to TRBJ2-7; 9 bases agree with TRBD1. With the read ending 1 residue before the CDR3 end, the germline J gene is used to fill in that end. The CDR3 covers 14 residues. V dropped 2 bases and J dropped 4; count of bases not matched to a gene: 4. Germline loops: CDR1 NNHDY, CDR2 SYVADS.